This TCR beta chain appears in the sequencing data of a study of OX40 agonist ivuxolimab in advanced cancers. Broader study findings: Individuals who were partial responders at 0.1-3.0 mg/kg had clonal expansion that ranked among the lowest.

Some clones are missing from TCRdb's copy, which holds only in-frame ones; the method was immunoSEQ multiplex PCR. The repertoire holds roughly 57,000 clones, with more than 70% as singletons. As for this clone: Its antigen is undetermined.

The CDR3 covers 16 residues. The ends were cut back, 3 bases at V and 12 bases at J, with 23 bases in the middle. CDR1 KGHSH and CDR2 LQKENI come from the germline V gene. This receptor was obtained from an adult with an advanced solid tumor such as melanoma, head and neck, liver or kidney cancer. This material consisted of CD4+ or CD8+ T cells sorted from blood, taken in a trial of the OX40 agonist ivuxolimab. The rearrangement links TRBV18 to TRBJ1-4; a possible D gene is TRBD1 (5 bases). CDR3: CASSPQEGLRSEELFF. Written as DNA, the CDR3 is TGTGCCAGCTCACCCCAAGAGGGACTAAGATCTGAGGAACTGTTTTTT.